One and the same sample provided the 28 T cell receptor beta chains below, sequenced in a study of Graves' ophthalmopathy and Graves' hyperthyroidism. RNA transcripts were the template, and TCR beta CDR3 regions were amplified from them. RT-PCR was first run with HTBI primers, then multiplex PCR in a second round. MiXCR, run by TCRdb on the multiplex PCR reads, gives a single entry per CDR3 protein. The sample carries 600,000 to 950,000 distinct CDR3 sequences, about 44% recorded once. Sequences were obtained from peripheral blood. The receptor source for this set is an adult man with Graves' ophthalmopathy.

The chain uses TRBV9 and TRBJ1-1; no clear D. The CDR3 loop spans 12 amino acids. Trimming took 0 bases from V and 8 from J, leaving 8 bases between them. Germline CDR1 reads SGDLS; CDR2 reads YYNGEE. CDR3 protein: CASSVGPVEAFF. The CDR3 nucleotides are TGTGCCAGCAGCGTAGGGCCGGTCGAAGCTTTCTTT.

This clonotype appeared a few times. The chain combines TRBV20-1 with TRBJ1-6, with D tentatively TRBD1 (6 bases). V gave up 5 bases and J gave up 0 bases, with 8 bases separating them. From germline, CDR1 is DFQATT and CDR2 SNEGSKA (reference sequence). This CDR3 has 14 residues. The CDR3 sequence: CSAQGSSYNSPLHF. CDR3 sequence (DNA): TGCAGTGCTCAGGGGAGCTCCTATAATTCACCCCTCCACTTT.

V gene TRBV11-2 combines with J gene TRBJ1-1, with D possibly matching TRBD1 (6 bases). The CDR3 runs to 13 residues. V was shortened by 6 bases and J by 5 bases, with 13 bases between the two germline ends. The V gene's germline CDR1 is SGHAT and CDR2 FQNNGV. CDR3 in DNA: TGTGCCAGCAGGCTACAGGGATGGACTGAAGCTTTCTTT. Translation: CASRLQGWTEAFF.

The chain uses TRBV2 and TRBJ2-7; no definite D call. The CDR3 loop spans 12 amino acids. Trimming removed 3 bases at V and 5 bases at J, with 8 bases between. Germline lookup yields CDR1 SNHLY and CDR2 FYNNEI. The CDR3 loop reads CASSDDPDEQYF. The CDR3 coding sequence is TGTGCCAGCAGTGACGACCCCGACGAGCAGTACTTC.

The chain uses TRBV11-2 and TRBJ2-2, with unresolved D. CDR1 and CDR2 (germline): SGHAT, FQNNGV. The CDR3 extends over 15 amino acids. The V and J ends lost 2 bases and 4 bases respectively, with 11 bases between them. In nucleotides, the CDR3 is TGTGCCAGCAGCTTAACTTGCATAAGCACCGGGGAGCTGTTTTTT. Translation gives CASSLTCISTGELFF. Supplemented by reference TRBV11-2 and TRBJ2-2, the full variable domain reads EAGVAQSPRYKIIEKRQSVAFWCNPISGHATLYWYQQILGQGPKLLIQFQNNGVVDDSQLPKDRFSAERLKGVDSTLKIQPAKLEDSAVYLCASSLTCISTGELFFGEGSRLTVL.

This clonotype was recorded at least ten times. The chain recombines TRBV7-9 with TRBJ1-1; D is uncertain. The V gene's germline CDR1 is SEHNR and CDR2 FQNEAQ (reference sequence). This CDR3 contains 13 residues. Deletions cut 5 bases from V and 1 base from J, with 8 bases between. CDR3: CASSLNTNTEAFF. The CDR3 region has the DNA TGTGCCAGCAGCCTAAACACGAACACTGAAGCTTTCTTT.

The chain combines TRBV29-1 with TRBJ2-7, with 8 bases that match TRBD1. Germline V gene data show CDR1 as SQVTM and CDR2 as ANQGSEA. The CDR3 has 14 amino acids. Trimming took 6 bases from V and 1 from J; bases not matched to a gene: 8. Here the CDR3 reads CSVAAGGASYEQYF. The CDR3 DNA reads TGCAGCGTGGCGGCAGGGGGCGCGTCCTACGAGCAGTACTTC.

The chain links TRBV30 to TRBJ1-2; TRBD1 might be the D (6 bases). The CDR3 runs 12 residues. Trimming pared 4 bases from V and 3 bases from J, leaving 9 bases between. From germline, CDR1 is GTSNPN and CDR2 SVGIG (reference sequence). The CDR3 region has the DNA TGTGCCTGGAAAAGGACAGACTATGGCTACACCTTC. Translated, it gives CAWKRTDYGYTF.

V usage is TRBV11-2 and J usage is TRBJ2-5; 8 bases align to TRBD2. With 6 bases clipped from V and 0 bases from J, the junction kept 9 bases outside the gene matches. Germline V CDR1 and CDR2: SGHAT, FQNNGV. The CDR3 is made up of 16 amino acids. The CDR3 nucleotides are TGTGCCAGCAGTCCGAACCCACTAGCGGACCAAGAGACCCAGTACTTC. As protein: CASSPNPLADQETQYF.

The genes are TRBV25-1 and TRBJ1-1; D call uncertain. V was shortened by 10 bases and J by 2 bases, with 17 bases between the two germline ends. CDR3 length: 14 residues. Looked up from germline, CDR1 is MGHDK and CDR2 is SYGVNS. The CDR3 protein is CATPRVWGNTEAFF. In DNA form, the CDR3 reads TGTGCCACCCCGCGGGTATGGGGAAACACTGAAGCTTTCTTT.

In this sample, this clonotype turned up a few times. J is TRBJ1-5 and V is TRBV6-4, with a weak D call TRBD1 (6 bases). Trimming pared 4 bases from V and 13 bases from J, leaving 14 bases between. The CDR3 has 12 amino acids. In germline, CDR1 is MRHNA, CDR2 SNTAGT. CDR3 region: CASSVPGHPQHF. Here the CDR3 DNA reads TGTGCCAGCAGTGTTCCGGGACACCCTCAGCATTTT.

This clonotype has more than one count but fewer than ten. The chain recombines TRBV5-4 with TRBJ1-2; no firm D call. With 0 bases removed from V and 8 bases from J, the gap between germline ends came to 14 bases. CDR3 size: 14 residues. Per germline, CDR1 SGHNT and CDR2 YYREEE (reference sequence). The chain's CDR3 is CASSLGRVWGGYTF. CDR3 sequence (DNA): TGTGCCAGCAGCTTGGGGCGGGTTTGGGGAGGCTACACCTTC.

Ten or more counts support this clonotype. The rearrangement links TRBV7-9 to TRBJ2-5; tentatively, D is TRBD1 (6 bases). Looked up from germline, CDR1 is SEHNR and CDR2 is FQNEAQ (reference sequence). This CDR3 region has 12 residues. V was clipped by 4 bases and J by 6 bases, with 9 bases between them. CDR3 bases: TGTGCCAGCAGCTGGGACACCCAGACCCAGTACTTC. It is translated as CASSWDTQTQYF.

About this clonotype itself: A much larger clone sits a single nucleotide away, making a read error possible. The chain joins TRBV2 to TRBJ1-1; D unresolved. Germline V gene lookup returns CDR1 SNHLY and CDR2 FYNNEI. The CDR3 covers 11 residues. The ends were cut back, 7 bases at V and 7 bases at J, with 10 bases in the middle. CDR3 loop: CASILGSEAFF. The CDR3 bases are TGTGCCAGCATCCTGGGCAGTGAAGCTTTCTTT.

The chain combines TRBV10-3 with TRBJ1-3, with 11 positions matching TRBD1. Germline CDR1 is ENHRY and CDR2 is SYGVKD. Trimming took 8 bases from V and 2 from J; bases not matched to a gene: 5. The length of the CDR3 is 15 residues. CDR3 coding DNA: TGTGCCATCTCGCCGGGACAGGGGGCTGGAAACACCATATATTTT. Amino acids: CAISPGQGAGNTIYF.

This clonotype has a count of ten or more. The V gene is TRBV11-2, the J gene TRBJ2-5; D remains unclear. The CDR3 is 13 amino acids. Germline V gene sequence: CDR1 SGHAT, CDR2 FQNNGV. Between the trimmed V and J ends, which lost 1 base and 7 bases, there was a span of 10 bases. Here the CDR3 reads CASSLVQSGTQYF. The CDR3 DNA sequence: TGTGCCAGCAGCTTAGTACAGTCTGGGACCCAGTACTTC.

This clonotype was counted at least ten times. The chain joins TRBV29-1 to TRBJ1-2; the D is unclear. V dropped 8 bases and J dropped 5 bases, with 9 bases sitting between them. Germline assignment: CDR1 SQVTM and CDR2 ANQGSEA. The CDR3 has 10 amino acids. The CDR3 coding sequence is TGCAGCACTTTCGGTTATGGCTACACCTTC. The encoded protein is CSTFGYGYTF.

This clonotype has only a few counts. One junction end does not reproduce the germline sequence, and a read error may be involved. The chain's CDR3 is CASTLEGLNTGELFF. The CDR3 DNA reads as TGTGCCAGCACCTTGGAGGGACTCAACACCGGGGAGCTGTTTTTT. V usage is TRBV5-5 and J usage is TRBJ2-2; tentative D call: TRBD2 (6 bases). The CDR3 spans 15 residues. Per the germline V gene, CDR1 is SGHKS and CDR2 is YYEKEE (reference sequence).

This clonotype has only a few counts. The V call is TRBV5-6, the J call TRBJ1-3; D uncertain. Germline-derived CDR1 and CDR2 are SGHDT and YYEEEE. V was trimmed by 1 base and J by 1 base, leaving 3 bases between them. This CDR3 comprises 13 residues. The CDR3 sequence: CASSLRSGNTIYF. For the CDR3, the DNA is TGTGCCAGCAGCTTGAGGTCTGGAAACACCATATATTTT.

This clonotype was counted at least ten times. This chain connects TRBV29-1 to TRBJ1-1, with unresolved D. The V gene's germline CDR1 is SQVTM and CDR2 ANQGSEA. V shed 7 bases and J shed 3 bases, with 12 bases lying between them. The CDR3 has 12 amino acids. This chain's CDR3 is CSALDGHTEAFF. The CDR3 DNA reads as TGCAGCGCCTTGGACGGGCACACTGAAGCTTTCTTT.

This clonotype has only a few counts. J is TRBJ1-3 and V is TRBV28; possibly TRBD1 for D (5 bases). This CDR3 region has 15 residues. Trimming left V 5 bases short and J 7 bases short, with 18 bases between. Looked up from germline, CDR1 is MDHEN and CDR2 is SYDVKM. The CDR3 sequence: CASSPPPGIGNTIYF. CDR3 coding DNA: TGTGCCAGCAGTCCGCCCCCAGGGATAGGGAACACCATATATTTT.

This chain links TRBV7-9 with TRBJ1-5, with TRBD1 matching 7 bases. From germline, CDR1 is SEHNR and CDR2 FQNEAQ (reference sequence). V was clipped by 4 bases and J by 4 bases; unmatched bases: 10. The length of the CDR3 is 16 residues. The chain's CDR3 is CASSSFRQGGNQPQHF. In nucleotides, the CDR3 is TGTGCCAGCAGCTCCTTTAGACAGGGAGGGAATCAGCCCCAGCATTTT.

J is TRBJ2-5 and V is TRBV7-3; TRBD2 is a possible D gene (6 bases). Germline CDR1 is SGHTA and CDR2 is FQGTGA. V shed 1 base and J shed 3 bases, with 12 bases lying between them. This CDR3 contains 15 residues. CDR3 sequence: CASSLRRGKKETQYF. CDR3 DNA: TGTGCCAGCAGCTTAAGGAGGGGAAAGAAAGAGACCCAGTACTTC.

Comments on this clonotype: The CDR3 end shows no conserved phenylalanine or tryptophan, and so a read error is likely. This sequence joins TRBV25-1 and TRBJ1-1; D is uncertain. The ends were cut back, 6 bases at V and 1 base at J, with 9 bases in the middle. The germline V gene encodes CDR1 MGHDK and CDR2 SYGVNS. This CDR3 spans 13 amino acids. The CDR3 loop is CASSPYRNTEAFL. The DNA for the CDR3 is TGTGCCAGCAGCCCATACAGGAACACTGAAGCTTTCCTT.

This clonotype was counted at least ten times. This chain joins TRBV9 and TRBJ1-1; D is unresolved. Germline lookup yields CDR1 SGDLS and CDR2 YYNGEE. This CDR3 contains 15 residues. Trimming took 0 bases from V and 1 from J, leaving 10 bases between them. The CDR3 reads CASSVAGRGNTEAFF. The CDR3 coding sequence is TGTGCCAGCAGCGTAGCAGGCAGAGGGAACACTGAAGCTTTCTTT.

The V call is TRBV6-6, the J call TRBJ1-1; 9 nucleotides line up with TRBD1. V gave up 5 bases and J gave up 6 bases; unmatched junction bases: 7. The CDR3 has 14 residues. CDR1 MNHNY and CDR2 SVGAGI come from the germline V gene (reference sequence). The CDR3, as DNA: TGTGCCAGCAGTACACGGACAGGGGAAGCTGAAGCTTTCTTT. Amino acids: CASSTRTGEAEAFF.

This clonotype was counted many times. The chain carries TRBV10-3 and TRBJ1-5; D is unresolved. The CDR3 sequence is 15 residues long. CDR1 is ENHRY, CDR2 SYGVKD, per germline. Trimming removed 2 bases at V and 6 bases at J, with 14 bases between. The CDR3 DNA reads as TGTGCCATCAGTGAGGACTCTGGAGGTGGTCAGCCCCAGCATTTT. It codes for CAISEDSGGGQPQHF.

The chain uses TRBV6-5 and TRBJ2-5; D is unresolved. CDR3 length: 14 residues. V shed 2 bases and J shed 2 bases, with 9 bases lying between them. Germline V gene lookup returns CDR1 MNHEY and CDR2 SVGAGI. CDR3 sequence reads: CASSYNNLQETQYF. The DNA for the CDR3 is TGTGCCAGCAGTTACAATAACCTGCAAGAGACCCAGTACTTC.